A selection of T cell receptor beta chains follows, all from one sample in a study of blood T cell repertoires in COVID-19. Sequencing was performed with immunoSEQ multiplex PCR; in TCRdb, only in-frame clones are kept and a portion is missing. This sample yields about 97,000 clones, of which 91% are seen a single time; roughly 17% belongs to the top ten. Input material: peripheral blood. Every receptor here comes from a man between 50 and 59 years old with acute or convalescent COVID-19. CDR3s include the opening cysteine and the closing phenylalanine or tryptophan. A D gene is named only where the DNA matches it firmly. The size field is filled for only some rows; it gives once, few, many or a size class.

j_call	clone_size	d_call	v_call	cdr3_aa	cdr3_nt
TRBJ1-6	NA	NA	TRBV7-6	CASSLVSGFQSPLHF	TGTGCCAGCAGCTTAGTGTCAGGGTTTCAGTCACCCCTCCACTTT
TRBJ2-2	once	TRBD1	TRBV7-6	CASSSFSRTGFGGELFF	TGTGCCAGCAGCTCATTCTCTAGGACAGGGTTCGGCGGGGAGCTGTTTTTT
TRBJ1-2	NA	NA	TRBV7-8	CASFRAAIGYTF	TGTGCCAGCTTCAGGGCGGCTATTGGCTACACCTTC
TRBJ1-2	NA	NA	TRBV12-3/TRBV12-4	CASSLRGGGYTF	TGTGCCAGCAGTTTAAGGGGTGGTGGCTACACCTTC
TRBJ2-3	NA	TRBD2	TRBV7-2	CASSLGSGGTDTQYF	TGTGCCAGCAGCCTGGGAAGCGGGGGGACAGATACGCAGTATTTT
TRBJ2-7	NA	TRBD1	TRBV28	CASRPRDRVTKTPYEQYF	TGTGCCAGCAGACCGAGGGACAGGGTAACCAAGACACCCTACGAGCAGTACTTC
TRBJ2-2	NA	NA	TRBV30	CAWSNGVFDTGELFF	TGTGCCTGGAGTAATGGAGTCTTCGACACCGGGGAGCTGTTTTTT
TRBJ1-5	NA	NA	TRBV19	CASSIQGLGQPQHF	TGTGCCAGTAGTATACAGGGTTTAGGTCAGCCCCAGCATTTT
TRBJ1-2	NA	TRBD1	TRBV5-4	CASSSGTGQGYGYTF	TGTGCCAGCAGCTCTGGTACGGGACAGGGATATGGCTACACCTTC
TRBJ1-2	NA	TRBD1	TRBV19	CASSGQGADGYTF	TGTGCCAGTAGTGGACAGGGGGCTGATGGCTACACCTTC
TRBJ2-3	NA	NA	TRBV13	CASSRQTGGRDTQYF	TGTGCCAGCAGCCGGCAGACAGGCGGACGAGATACGCAGTATTTT
TRBJ2-3	NA	NA	TRBV6-1	CASSETGSSTDTQYF	TGTGCCAGCAGTGAAACAGGGTCTAGCACAGATACGCAGTATTTT
TRBJ2-3	NA	TRBD1	TRBV11-1	CASSLMTGAGTDTQYF	TGTGCCAGCAGCTTAATGACAGGGGCAGGTACAGATACGCAGTATTTT
TRBJ1-1	NA	TRBD1	TRBV7-3	CASSPRGENTEAFF	TGTGCCAGCAGCCCCAGGGGGGAAAACACTGAAGCTTTCTTT
TRBJ2-3	NA	TRBD1	TRBV15	CATSSRLGQDHTQYF	TGTGCCACCAGCAGTCGCCTCGGACAGGACCATACGCAGTATTTT
TRBJ1-3	NA	NA	TRBV28	CASSLSRSGNTIYF	TGTGCCAGCAGTTTAAGCCGCTCTGGAAACACCATATATTTT
TRBJ1-6	NA	TRBD1	TRBV19	CASSPGQGASNSPLHF	TGTGCCAGTAGCCCGGGACAGGGGGCTTCTAATTCACCCCTCCACTTT
TRBJ1-1	NA	NA	TRBV4-3	CASSQTDTRFTEAFF	TGCGCCAGCAGCCAGACAGACACCCGTTTCACTGAAGCTTTCTTT
TRBJ1-1	NA	TRBD1	TRBV15	CATSRDLRGLGQLNTEAFF	TGTGCCACCAGCAGAGACCTTAGGGGGCTGGGACAGCTCAACACTGAAGCTTTCTTT